This TCR beta chain is from a study of blood T cell repertoires in COVID-19. At the level of the study: Samples representing acute and convalescent COVID-19 were sourced from the United States, Italy and Spain. In each case, the material was cDNA or gDNA derived from T cells, B-cell-depleted T cells, or PBMCs.

Original data processing: Amplification of reference gene primers was used by the study to estimate nucleated cell counts. TCRdb's copy holds only in-frame clones and misses some; the assay was immunoSEQ multiplex PCR. The DNA gave D and trimming, while V, J and clone size come from that table. The sample lists a few hundred thousand clones, approximately 85% occurring once. Germline V gene sequence: CDR1 SGHKS, CDR2 YYEKEE (reference sequence). Trimming left V 1 base short and J 6 bases short, with 14 bases between. This CDR3 comprises 15 residues. V gene TRBV5-5 combines with J gene TRBJ1-5; tentative D call: TRBD1 (6 bases). The sequence came from a human donor in a cohort sampled during active COVID-19. The sample taken for sequencing was peripheral blood. CDR3 in amino acids: CASSLIGQGIQPQHF. CDR3 DNA: TGTGCCAGCAGCTTGATAGGCCAGGGGATTCAGCCCCAGCATTTT.